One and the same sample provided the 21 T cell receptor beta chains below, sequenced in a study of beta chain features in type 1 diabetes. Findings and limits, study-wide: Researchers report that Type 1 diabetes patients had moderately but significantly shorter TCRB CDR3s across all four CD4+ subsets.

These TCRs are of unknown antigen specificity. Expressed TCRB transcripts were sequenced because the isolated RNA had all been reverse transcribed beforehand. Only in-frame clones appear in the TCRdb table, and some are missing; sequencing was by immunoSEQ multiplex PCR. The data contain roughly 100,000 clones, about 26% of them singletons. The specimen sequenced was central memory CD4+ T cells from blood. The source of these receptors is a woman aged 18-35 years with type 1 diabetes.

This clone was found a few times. CDR3 DNA sequence: TGTGCCAGCAGTTCTTACCACAACTCTGGAAACACCATATATTTT. It translates to CASSSYHNSGNTIYF. The J gene is TRBJ1-3, the V gene TRBV6-5; D remains ambiguous. The length of the CDR3 is 15 residues. V lost 4 bases and J lost 0, with 10 bases in between. Germline CDR1 MNHEY, CDR2 SVGAGI.

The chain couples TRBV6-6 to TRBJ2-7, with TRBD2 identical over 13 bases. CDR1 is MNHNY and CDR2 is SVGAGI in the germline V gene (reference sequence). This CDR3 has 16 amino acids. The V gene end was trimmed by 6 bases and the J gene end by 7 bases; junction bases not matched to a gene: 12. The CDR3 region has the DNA TGTGCCAGCAGCCGGACTAGCGGGAGCTCAGGGGGGGAGCAGTACGTC. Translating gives CASSRTSGSSGGEQYV.

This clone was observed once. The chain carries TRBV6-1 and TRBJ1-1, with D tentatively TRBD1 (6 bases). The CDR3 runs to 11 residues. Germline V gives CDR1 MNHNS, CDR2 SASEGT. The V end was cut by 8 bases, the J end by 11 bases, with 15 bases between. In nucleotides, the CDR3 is TGTGCCAGCCACAGGGAGTTAGGCGCTTTCTTT. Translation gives CASHRELGAFF.

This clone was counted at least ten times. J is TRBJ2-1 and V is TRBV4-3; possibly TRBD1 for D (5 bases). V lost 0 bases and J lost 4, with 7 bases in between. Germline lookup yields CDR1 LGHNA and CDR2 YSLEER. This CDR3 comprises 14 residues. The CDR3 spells CASSQETVYNEQFF. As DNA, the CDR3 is TGCGCCAGCAGCCAAGAGACAGTTTACAATGAGCAGTTCTTC.

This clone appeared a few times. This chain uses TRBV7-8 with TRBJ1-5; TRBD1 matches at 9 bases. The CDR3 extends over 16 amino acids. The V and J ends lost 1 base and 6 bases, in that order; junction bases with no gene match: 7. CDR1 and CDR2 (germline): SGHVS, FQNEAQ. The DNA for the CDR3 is TGTGCCAGCAGCTTAGGTTCGTCGACAGGGGGTCAGCCCCAGCATTTT. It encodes CASSLGSSTGGQPQHF. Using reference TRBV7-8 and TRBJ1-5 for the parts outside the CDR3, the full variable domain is GAGVSQSPRYKVAKRGQDVALRCDPISGHVSLFWYQQALGQGPEFLTYFQNEAQLDKSGLPSDRFFAERPEGSVSTLKIQRTQQEDSAVYLCASSLGSSTGGQPQHFGDGTRLSIL.

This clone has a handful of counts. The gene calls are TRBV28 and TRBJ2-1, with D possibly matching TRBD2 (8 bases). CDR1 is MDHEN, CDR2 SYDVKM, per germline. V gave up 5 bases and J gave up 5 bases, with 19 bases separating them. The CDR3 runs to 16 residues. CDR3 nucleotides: TGTGCCAGCAGTCCATACAGGGGACTAGGGAACAATGAGCAGTTCTTC. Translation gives CASSPYRGLGNNEQFF.

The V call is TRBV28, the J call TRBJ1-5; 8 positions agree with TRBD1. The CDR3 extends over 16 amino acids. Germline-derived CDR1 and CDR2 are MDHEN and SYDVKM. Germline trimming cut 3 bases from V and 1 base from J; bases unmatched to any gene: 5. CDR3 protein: CASSFGDRGSNQPQHF. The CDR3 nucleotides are TGTGCCAGCAGTTTCGGCGACAGGGGAAGCAATCAGCCCCAGCATTTT.

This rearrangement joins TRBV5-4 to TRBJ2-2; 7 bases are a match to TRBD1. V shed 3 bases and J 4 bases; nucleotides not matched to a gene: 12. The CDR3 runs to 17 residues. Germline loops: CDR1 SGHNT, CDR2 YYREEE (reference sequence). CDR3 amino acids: CASSSLGTGQLTGELFF. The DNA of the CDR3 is TGTGCCAGCAGCTCACTTGGGACGGGACAGCTCACCGGGGAGCTGTTTTTT.

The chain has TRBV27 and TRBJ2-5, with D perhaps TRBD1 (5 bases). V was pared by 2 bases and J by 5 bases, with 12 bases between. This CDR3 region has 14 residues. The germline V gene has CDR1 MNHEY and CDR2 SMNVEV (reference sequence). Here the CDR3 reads CASSLVGASETQYF. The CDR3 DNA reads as TGTGCCAGCAGTTTAGTTGGGGCTTCGGAGACCCAGTACTTC.

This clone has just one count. The CDR3 reads CASSYGSTENYGYTF. In nucleotides, the CDR3 is TGTGCCAGCAGCTATGGTTCGACAGAGAACTATGGCTACACCTTC. The chain carries TRBV7-2 and TRBJ1-2, with D tentatively TRBD1 (5 bases). The CDR3 length is 15 residues. V was shortened by 4 bases and J by 2 bases, with 14 bases between the two germline ends. Germline lookup yields CDR1 SGHTA and CDR2 FQGNSA.

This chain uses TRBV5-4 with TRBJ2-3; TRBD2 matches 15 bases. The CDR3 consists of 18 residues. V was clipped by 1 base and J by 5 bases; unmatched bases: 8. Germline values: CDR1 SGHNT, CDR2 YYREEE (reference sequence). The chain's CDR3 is CASSLFISGLAGGDTQYF. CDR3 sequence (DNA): TGTGCCAGCAGCTTGTTTATTTCGGGACTAGCGGGAGGAGATACGCAGTATTTT. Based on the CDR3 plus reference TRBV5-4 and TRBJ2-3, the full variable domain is ETGVTQSPTHLIKTRGQQVTLRCSSQSGHNTVSWYQQALGQGPQFIFQYYREEENGRGNFPPRFSGLQFPNYSSELNVNALELDDSALYLCASSLFISGLAGGDTQYFGPGTRLTVL.

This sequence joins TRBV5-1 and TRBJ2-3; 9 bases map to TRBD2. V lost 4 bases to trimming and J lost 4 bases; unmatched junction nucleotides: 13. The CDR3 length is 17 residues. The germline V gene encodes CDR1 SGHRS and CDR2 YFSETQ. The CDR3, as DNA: TGCGCCAGCAGCCCCATAGCCGCGGGAGGGATGGCAGATACGCAGTATTTT. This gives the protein CASSPIAAGGMADTQYF.

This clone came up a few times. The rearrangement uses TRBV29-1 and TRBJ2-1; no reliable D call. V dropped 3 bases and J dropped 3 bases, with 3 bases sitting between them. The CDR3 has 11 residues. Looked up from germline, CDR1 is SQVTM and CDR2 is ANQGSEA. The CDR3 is CSVDSYNEQFF. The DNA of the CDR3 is TGCAGCGTTGACAGCTACAATGAGCAGTTCTTC.

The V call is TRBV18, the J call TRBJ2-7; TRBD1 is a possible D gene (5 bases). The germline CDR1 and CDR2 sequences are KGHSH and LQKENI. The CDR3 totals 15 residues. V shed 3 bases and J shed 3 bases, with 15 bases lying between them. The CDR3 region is CASSPAAGLGYEQYV. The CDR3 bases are TGTGCCAGCTCACCGGCGGCAGGGTTAGGCTACGAGCAGTACGTC.

The CDR3 DNA reads as TGCGCCAGCAGCCAAGCAGGGGGTCGAGAGACCCAGTACTTC. It translates to CASSQAGGRETQYF. V gene TRBV4-1 combines with J gene TRBJ2-5; 7 positions agree with TRBD1. V lost 1 base and J lost 4; bases outside the gene matches: 3. The CDR3 totals 14 residues. In germline, CDR1 is MGHRA, CDR2 YSYEKL.

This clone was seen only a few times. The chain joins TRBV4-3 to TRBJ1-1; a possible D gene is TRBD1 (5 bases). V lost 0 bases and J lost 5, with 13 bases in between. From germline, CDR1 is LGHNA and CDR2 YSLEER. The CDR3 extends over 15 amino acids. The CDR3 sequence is CASSQEGAAGTEAFF. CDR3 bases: TGCGCCAGCAGCCAAGAAGGGGCAGCAGGGACTGAAGCTTTCTTT.

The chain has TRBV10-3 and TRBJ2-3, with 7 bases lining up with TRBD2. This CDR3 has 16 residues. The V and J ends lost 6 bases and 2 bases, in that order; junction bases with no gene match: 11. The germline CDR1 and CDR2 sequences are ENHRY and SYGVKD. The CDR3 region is CAIRASGGGSTDTQYF. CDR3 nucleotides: TGTGCCATCAGGGCTAGCGGCGGAGGTTCCACAGATACGCAGTATTTT.

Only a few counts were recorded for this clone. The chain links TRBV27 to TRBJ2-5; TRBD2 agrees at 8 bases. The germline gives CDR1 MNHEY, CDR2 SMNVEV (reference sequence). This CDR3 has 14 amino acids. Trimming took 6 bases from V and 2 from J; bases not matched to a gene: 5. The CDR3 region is CASSLGLEQETQYF. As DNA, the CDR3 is TGTGCCAGCAGCCTGGGACTAGAGCAAGAGACCCAGTACTTC.

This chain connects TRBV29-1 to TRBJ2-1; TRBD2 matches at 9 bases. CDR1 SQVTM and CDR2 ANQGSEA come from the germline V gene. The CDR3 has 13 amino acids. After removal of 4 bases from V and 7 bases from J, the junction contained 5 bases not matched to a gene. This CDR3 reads CSVVLAGRNEQFF. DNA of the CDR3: TGCAGCGTTGTACTAGCGGGTAGAAATGAGCAGTTCTTC.

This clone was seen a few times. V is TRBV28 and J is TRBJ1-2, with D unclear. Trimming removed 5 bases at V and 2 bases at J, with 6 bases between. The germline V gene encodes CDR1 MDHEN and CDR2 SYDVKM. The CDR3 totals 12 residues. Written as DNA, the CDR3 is TGTGCCAGCAGTATCCCAAACTATGGCTACACCTTC. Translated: CASSIPNYGYTF.

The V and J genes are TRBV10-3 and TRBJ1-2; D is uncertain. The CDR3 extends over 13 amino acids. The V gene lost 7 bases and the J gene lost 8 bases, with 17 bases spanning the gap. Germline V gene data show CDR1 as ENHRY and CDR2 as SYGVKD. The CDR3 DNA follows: TGTGCCATCAAGAGGGAGCCGGCGGGAGGCTACACCTTC. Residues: CAIKREPAGGYTF.